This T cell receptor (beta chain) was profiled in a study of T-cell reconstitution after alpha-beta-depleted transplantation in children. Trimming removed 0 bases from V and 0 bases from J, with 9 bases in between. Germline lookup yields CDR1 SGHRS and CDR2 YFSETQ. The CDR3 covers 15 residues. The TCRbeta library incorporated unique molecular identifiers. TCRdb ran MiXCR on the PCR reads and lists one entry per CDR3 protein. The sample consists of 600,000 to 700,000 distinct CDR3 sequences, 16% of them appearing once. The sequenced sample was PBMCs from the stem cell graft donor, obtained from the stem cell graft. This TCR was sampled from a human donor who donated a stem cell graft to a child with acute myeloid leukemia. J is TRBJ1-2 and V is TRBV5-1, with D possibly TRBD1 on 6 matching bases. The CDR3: CASSLAGGSNYGYTF. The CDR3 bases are TGCGCCAGCAGCTTGGCGGGGGGCTCTAACTATGGCTACACCTTC.